The clone carrying this T cell receptor (beta chain) showed up many times. The data were obtained in a study of blood T cell repertoires in COVID-19. About the research overall: From the United States, Italy and Spain came samples of acute and convalescent COVID-19.

The V gene end was trimmed by 2 bases and the J gene end by 5 bases; junction bases not matched to a gene: 3. The germline CDR1 and CDR2 sequences are SGHTA and FQGNSA. CDR3 size: 15 residues. TCRdb keeps only in-frame clones here, not all; method: immunoSEQ multiplex PCR. The sample holds roughly 260,000 clones, approximately 86% seen once. Sequenced material: PBMCs or T cells enriched from blood (not recorded which). The TCR originated in a woman in her thirties with acute COVID-19. The gene calls are TRBV7-2 and TRBJ2-2; 9 bases map to TRBD2. This CDR3 reads CASSLLAGETGELFF. As DNA, the CDR3 is TGTGCCAGCAGCTTATTAGCGGGGGAAACCGGGGAGCTGTTTTTT.